A selection of T cell receptor beta chains follows, all from one sample in a study of blood T cell repertoires in COVID-19. Clones were read by immunoSEQ multiplex PCR, and TCRdb kept only the in-frame ones, dropping some. The sample carries fewer than 150,000 clones, 65% to 90% recorded once. The sequencing input was peripheral blood. These TCRs come from a man aged 50 to 59 with acute or convalescent COVID-19. Both conserved end residues are trimmed from each CDR3.

V gene	J gene	CDR3 length	CDR3 protein
TRBV11-2	TRBJ2-1	14	ASSLLSGQGAHEQF
TRBV5-1	TRBJ1-5	12	ASSPGGENQPQH
TRBV11-2	TRBJ1-1	11	ASSFAGRTEAF
TRBV24-1	TRBJ2-1	12	ATGRQGALNEQF
TRBV13	TRBJ1-2	9	ASSLHYGYT
TRBV18	TRBJ1-5	11	ASSPTGDQPQH
TRBV5-8	TRBJ1-5	12	ASPPGQGNQPQH
TRBV10-3	TRBJ1-1	12	AISTGQPNTEAF
TRBV6-5	TRBJ2-7	13	ASSYSGRGAYEQY
TRBV6-5	TRBJ1-2	12	ASSSHRGLVGYT
TRBV10-1	TRBJ2-1	13	ASSESTGGGHEQF
TRBV4-1	TRBJ1-2	12	ASSQNRGDYGYT
TRBV5-1	TRBJ2-2	11	ASSLQGTGELF
TRBV10-3	TRBJ2-1	19	AISESGTSGHLFKKWDEQF
TRBV12-3/TRBV12-4	TRBJ2-5	10	ASTWGGETQY
TRBV20-1	TRBJ1-6	10	SASRDNSPLH
TRBV10-3	TRBJ2-1	12	AISALAEYNEQF
TRBV5-6	TRBJ2-2	14	ASSLGGSQRSGELF
TRBV28	TRBJ2-1	12	ASSPGRPYNEQF
TRBV12-3/TRBV12-4	TRBJ2-2	10	ASSPDTGELF